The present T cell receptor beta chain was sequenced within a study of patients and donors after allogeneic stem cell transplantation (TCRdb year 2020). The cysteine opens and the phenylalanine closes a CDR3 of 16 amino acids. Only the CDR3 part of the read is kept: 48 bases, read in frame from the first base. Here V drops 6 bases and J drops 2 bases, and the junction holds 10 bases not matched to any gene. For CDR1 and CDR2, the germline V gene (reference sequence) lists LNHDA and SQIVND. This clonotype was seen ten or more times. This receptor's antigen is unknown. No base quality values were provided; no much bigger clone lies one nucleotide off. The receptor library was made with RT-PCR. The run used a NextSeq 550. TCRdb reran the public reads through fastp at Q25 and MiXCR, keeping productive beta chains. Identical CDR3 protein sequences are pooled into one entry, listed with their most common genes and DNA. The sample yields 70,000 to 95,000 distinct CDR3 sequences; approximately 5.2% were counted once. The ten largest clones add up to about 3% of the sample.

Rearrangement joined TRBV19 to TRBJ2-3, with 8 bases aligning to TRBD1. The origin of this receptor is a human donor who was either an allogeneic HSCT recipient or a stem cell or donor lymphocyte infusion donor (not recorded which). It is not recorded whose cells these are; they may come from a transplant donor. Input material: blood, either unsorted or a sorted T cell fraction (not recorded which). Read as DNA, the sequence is TGTGCCAGTAGGCCTGTAAGACAGGGGTTCACAGATACGCAGTATTTT. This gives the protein CASRPVRQGFTDTQYF.